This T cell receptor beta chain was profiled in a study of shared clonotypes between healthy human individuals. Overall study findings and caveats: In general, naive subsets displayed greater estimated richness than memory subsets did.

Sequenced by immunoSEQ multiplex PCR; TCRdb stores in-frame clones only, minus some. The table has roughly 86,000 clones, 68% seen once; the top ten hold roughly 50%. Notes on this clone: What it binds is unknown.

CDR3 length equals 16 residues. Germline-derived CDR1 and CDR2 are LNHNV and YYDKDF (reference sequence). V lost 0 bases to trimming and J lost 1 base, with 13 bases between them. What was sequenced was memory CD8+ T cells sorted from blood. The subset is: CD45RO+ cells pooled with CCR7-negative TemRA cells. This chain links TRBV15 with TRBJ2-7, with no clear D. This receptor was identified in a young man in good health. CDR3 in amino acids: CATSRDRGANSYEQYF. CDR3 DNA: TGTGCCACCAGCAGAGATCGTGGAGCGAATTCCTACGAGCAGTACTTC.